Listed below are T cell receptor beta chains from one sample, sequenced in a study of untreated major depressive disorder. The table came from immunoSEQ multiplex PCR; TCRdb's copy has only in-frame clones and leaves some out. The sample lists tens of thousands of clones, 90% to 95% occurring once. The sample taken for sequencing was CD4+ T cells from PBMCs. All receptors derive from a young man in good health. CDR3s include the opening cysteine and the closing phenylalanine or tryptophan. The D gene is left open where the match is weak.

d_call,j_call,v_call,cdr3_aa
NA,TRBJ1-5,TRBV4-3,CASSQDRHARGQPQHF
NA,TRBJ2-2,TRBV7-3,CASSPLAGVTGELFF
NA,TRBJ2-1,TRBV7-9,CASSLEVLHEQFF
TRBD1,TRBJ1-4,TRBV18,CASSPPIRDRGEKLFF
NA,TRBJ1-3,TRBV29-1,CSVAFGNTIYF
NA,TRBJ2-7,TRBV6-6,CASSYSPRSSYEQYF
NA,TRBJ1-5,TRBV4-2,CASSQVHRPQSNQPQHF
TRBD1,TRBJ1-1,TRBV7-2,CASSQFEGASTEAFF
TRBD2,TRBJ2-3,TRBV11-2,CASSLVGGRDTDTQYF
TRBD1,TRBJ1-1,TRBV6-5,CASSYSQGMNTEAFF
TRBD1,TRBJ1-2,TRBV4-3,CASSQRDRANYGYTF
TRBD1,TRBJ2-7,TRBV19,CASSIAGQGNPPPRYEQYF
NA,TRBJ2-2,TRBV29-1,CSVVPSGWTGELFF
NA,TRBJ1-2,TRBV2,CASKVGSYGYTF
NA,TRBJ1-2,TRBV30,CAWSRDRPYGYTF
NA,TRBJ2-7,TRBV12-5,CASGRGRNSSYEQYF
NA,TRBJ1-5,TRBV4-1,CASSRSGKTEPQHF
NA,TRBJ1-5,TRBV7-2,CASSLSQNQPQHF
NA,TRBJ1-5,TRBV2,CASTRTESNQPQHF
TRBD1,TRBJ2-3,TRBV29-1,CSVARDRVTDTQYF
NA,TRBJ1-1,TRBV20-1,CSARRGAEAFF
NA,TRBJ2-7,TRBV6-6,CASSYGTLSYEQYF
NA,TRBJ1-4,TRBV18,CASSPKGGTNEKLFF
TRBD1,TRBJ2-2,TRBV6-4,CASSVLQGAGELFF
NA,TRBJ1-5,TRBV6-5,CASSYNRDQPQHF
NA,TRBJ2-7,TRBV12-1,CASGSDRGSHEQYF
TRBD2,TRBJ2-5,TRBV6-5,CASRGLAEGETQYF
NA,TRBJ1-1,TRBV7-8,CASSMTSDSTEAFF
TRBD2,TRBJ2-7,TRBV4-2,CASSHLRLAGGIEQYF
NA,TRBJ1-1,TRBV2,CASSVWGSRRLGPEAFF
NA,TRBJ1-5,TRBV7-6,CASRLGPQGNQPQHF
TRBD1,TRBJ1-2,TRBV11-2,CASSYHKGGGYTF
NA,TRBJ1-1,TRBV7-3,CASSLFRDTEAFF
NA,TRBJ1-1,TRBV5-1,CASSPDGWYEEAFF
NA,TRBJ2-2,TRBV7-2,CASSLGLPNTGELFF
NA,TRBJ2-1,TRBV2,CASSGPGRGNEQFF
NA,TRBJ1-2,TRBV4-3,CASSQEERWGYTF
TRBD1,TRBJ2-7,TRBV5-1,CASSRQGYEQYF
NA,TRBJ2-7,TRBV5-1,CASSRDRSNNEQYF
NA,TRBJ2-7,TRBV6-5,CAAGGDSSYEQYF
NA,TRBJ2-3,TRBV15,CATSIRSGARTDTQYF
TRBD2,TRBJ2-5,TRBV7-3,CASSLTAGRGETQYF
NA,TRBJ2-6,TRBV5-5,CASSLLSPWAGANVLTF
NA,TRBJ2-7,TRBV29-1,CSVDGQGGNEQYF
TRBD1,TRBJ1-2,TRBV27,CASSQDRGYYGYTF
NA,TRBJ2-7,TRBV29-1,CSVAWDDITYEQYF
NA,TRBJ1-5,TRBV6-5,CASKRQVGNQPQHF
TRBD2,TRBJ2-5,TRBV7-6,CASSIGLAGFRETQYF
NA,TRBJ2-5,TRBV18,CASSQQETQYF
TRBD2,TRBJ2-1,TRBV2,CASSEGHGGRSKNEQFF
NA,TRBJ1-5,TRBV7-8,CASSLALGGDQPQHF
TRBD1,TRBJ1-1,TRBV2,CAITRPDRGLMNTEAFF
NA,TRBJ2-7,TRBV5-1,CASSLAGLDEQYF
NA,TRBJ2-7,TRBV27,CASSLLGDLRVGQYF
TRBD1,TRBJ1-1,TRBV2,CASSNRGRSTEAFF